This TCR beta chain was retrieved from a study of identical twins. TCRdb re-called the 5' RACE reads with MiXCR, one entry per CDR3 protein. The sample includes roughly 240,000 distinct CDR3 sequences, approximately 8% of them seen just once. Worth noting for this clonotype: Antigen unknown.

Study conclusions and caveats: Beta clonotypes that were abundant in cord blood contained fewer insertions, a pattern absent from memory repertoires.

A further study also used this sample, focusing on yellow fever vaccine responses in identical twins.

The TCR was taken from a woman younger than 30 in good health. Sequencing used CD8+ T cells sorted from blood.

CDR3 amino acids: CASSERGFGGYTF. The CDR3 region has the DNA TGTGCCAGCAGTGAACGGGGTTTCGGTGGCTACACCTTC. V gene TRBV6-1 combines with J gene TRBJ1-2; D uncertain. V lost 2 bases and J lost 7, with 11 bases in between. This CDR3 has 13 amino acids. CDR1 and CDR2 (germline): MNHNS, SASEGT.